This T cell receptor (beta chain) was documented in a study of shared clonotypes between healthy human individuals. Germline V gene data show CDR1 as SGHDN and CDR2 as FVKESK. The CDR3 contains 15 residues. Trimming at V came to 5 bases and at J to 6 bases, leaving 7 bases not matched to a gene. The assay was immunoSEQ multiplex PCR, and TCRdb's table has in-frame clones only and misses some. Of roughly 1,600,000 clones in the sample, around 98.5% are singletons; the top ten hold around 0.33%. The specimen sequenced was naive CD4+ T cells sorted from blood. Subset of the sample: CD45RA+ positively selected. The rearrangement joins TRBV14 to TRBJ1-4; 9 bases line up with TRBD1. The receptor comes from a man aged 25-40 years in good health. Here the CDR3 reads CASSYRGRSYEKLFF. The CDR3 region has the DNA TGTGCCAGCAGCTACAGGGGGCGGAGTTATGAAAAACTGTTTTTT.